Here is one T cell receptor beta chain with its context. This table comes from immunoSEQ multiplex PCR, and its TCRdb copy is limited to in-frame clones, with some not included. The profile covers 100,000 to 120,000 clones, with roughly four fifths appearing a single time and 8% to 9.5% taken by the ten largest. The CDR3 runs to 21 residues. Germline lookup yields CDR1 KGHSH and CDR2 LQKENI. V dropped 1 base and J dropped 2; count of bases not matched to a gene: 16. This sample was taken from a study of blood T cell repertoires in COVID-19. Sequenced sample: peripheral blood. The sequence derives from a woman in her 70s with acute or convalescent COVID-19. The chain carries TRBV18 and TRBJ2-6; 8 positions agree with TRBD1. CDR3 in amino acids: CASSPLTRTGSGTTGANVLTF. Written as DNA, the CDR3 is TGTGCCAGCTCACCACTCACCCGGACAGGGTCGGGTACGACTGGGGCCAACGTCCTGACTTTC.